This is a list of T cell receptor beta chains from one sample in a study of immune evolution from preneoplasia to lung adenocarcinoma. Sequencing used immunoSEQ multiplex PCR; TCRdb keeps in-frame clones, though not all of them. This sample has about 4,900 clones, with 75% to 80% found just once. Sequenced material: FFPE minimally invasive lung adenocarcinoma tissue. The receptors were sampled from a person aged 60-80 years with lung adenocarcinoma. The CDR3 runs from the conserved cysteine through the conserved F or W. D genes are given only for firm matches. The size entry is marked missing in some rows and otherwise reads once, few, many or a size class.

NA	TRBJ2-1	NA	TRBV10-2	TGCGCCAGCGAGAGTGATGTGGTAGTGGGGGGTGGTGGCAATGAGCAGTTCTTC	CASESDVVVGGGGNEQFF
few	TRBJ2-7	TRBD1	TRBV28	TGTGCCAGCAGTTTTGACAGGGAAGAAGGCTACGAGCAGTACTTC	CASSFDREEGYEQYF
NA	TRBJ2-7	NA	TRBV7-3	TGTGCCAGCAGCCCAGGCTTTTCCTACGAGCAGTACTTC	CASSPGFSYEQYF
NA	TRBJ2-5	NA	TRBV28	TGTGCCAGCAGTGGCTTGGGTAGAGGGGAGACCCAGTACTTC	CASSGLGRGETQYF
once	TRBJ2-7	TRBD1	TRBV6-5	TGTGCCAGCAGTTTCAGGACAGGGGCTTTGATCTACGAGCAGTACTTC	CASSFRTGALIYEQYF
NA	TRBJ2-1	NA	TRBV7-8	TGTGCCAGCAGCTCGGACTTTCCGAAGGAGCAGTTCTTC	CASSSDFPKEQFF
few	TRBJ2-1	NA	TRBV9	TGTGCCAGCAGCGTAGGCAGGGGCCCCTACAATGAGCAGTTCTTC	CASSVGRGPYNEQFF
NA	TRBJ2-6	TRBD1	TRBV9	TGTGCCAGCAGCGTAACAGGGGGCGCTGGGGCCAACGTCCTGACTTTC	CASSVTGGAGANVLTF
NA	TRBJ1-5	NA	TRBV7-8	TGTGCCAGCAGCTGGGGAAGCTCGCATCTGCCCCAGCATTTT	CASSWGSSHLPQHF
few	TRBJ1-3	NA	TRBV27	TGTGCCAGCAGGAGGACAGCCTCTGGAAACACCATATATTTT	CASRRTASGNTIYF
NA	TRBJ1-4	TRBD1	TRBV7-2	TGTGCCAGCACTCCGGGACAGGGGGCAAAACTGTTTTTT	CASTPGQGAKLFF
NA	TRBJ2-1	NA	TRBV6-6	TGTGCCAGCAGTTACAGAGCCGGGACAAAGAAGTTCTTC	CASSYRAGTKKFF
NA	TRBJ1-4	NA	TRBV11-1	TGTGCCAGCAGCTTTGGGCCTAATGAAAAACTGTTTTTT	CASSFGPNEKLFF
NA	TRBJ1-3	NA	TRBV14	TGTGCCAGCAGCCAAGGGGTCTTCTCTGGAAACACCATATATTTT	CASSQGVFSGNTIYF
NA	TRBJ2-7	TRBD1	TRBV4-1	TGCGCCAGCAGCCAAGGACAGGGGGGGACGTACGAGCAGTACTTC	CASSQGQGGTYEQYF
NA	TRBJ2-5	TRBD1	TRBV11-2	TGTGCCAGCAGCTTAGGGGGACAGGGGCTTGAGACCCAGTACTTC	CASSLGGQGLETQYF
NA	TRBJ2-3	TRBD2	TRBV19	TGTGCCAGTATTGCGGGGGGGCCGGCAGATACGCAGTATTTT	CASIAGGPADTQYF
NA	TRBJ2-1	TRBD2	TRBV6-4	TGTGCCAGCAGTGACCAAGCTAGCGGGGGGGATAATGAGCAGTTCTTC	CASSDQASGGDNEQFF
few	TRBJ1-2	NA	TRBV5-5	TGTGCCAGCAGCTTGGGACAGCTATATGGCTACACCTTC	CASSLGQLYGYTF
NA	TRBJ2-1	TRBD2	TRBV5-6	TGTGCCAGCAGCTTGGTAGCGGGTAGATACAATGAGCAGTTCTTC	CASSLVAGRYNEQFF
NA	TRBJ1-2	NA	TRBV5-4	TGTGCCAGCAGCTTGGCCGTTTCTAACTATGGCTACACCTTC	CASSLAVSNYGYTF
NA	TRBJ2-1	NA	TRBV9	TGTGCCAGCAGCGTCCACTACTACAATGAGCAGTTCTTC	CASSVHYYNEQFF
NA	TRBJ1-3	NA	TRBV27	TGTGCCAGCAGTTTATACCCCCCTGGTAGCTCTGGAAACACCATATATTTT	CASSLYPPGSSGNTIYF
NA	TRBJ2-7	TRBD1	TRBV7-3	TGTGCCAGCAGCATGAACAGGGGTTCCTCCGAGCAGTACTTC	CASSMNRGSSEQYF
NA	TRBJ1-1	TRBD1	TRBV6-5	TGTGCCAGCAGTTACTTCGGGACAGACACTGAAGCTTTCTTT	CASSYFGTDTEAFF
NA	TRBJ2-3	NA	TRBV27	TGTGCCAGCAACCAGGGGCAGGGCACAGATACGCAGTATTTT	CASNQGQGTDTQYF
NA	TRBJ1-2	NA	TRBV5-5	TGTGCCAGCAGCTCGACTCCGTTGGGACAAGGGGACTATGGCTACACCTTC	CASSSTPLGQGDYGYTF
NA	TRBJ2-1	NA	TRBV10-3	TGTGCCATCAGAGGGGGGACAGACAATGAGCAGTTCTTC	CAIRGGTDNEQFF
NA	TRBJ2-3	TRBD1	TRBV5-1	TGCGCCAGCAGCCCAGGACAGGGTCGCACAGATACGCAGTATTTT	CASSPGQGRTDTQYF
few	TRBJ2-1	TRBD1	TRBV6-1	TGTGCCAGCAGTGAAGCGCAAGGGGGCTTCTACAATGAGCAGTTCTTC	CASSEAQGGFYNEQFF
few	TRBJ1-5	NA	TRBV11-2	TGTGCCAGCAGCTTAGATAGTTATCAGCCCCAGCATTTT	CASSLDSYQPQHF
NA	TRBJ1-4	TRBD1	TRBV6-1	TGTGCCAGCAGTGAAGGACAGGGTGGGGAAAAACTGTTTTTT	CASSEGQGGEKLFF
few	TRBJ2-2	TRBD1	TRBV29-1	TGCAGCGTAACCGGGACAGGGACCGGGGAGCTGTTTTTT	CSVTGTGTGELFF
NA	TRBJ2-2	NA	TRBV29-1	TGCAGCGTTCTGTGGCAGGCGGGCACCGGGGAGCTGTTTTTT	CSVLWQAGTGELFF
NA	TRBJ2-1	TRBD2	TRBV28	TGTGCCAGCAGTTTTCAGGGTCTAGCGGGGGGGCTCAATGAGCAGTTCTTC	CASSFQGLAGGLNEQFF
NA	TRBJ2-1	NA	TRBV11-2	TGTGCCAGCAGCTTCGGTTCCCAAAACAATGAGCAGTTCTTC	CASSFGSQNNEQFF
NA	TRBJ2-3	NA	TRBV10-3	TGTGCCATCAGTGGTTCGCGGGGTTACACAGATACGCAGTATTTT	CAISGSRGYTDTQYF